This passage covers 14 T cell receptor beta chains from one sample sequenced in a study of cytomegalovirus exposure and HLA in healthy donors. A multiplex PCR was run with 60 Vbeta primers and 13 Jbeta primers. Generated by immunoSEQ multiplex PCR, the TCRdb table keeps only in-frame clones and is missing some. The repertoire includes over 150,000 clones, around 80% of them detected once, and over 3% sits in the top ten. The sequencing sample was made of PBMCs. All receptors come from a woman aged 45-65 years in good health and CMV-seropositive.

The rearrangement uses TRBV7-2 and TRBJ2-3, with 8 bases aligning to TRBD2. The CDR3 loop spans 16 amino acids. Per the germline V gene, CDR1 is SGHTA and CDR2 is FQGNSA. V shed 10 bases, J shed 2 bases, and the junction held 14 bases outside the gene matches. The CDR3 protein is CAIRHGPTSVTDTQYF. The CDR3 DNA sequence: TGTGCCATCCGGCACGGGCCGACTAGCGTCACAGATACGCAGTATTTT.

This chain joins TRBV7-2 and TRBJ1-5; 10 positions match TRBD1. V shed 1 base, J shed 1 base, and the junction held 4 bases outside the gene matches. Germline CDR1 SGHTA, CDR2 FQGNSA. The CDR3 consists of 17 residues. Here the CDR3 reads CASSLVRTGGSNQPQHF. The CDR3 nucleotides are TGTGCCAGCAGCTTAGTAAGGACAGGGGGAAGCAATCAGCCCCAGCATTTT.

The chain is built from TRBV10-3 and TRBJ1-3; D remains ambiguous. Germline V gene lookup returns CDR1 ENHRY and CDR2 SYGVKD. This CDR3 spans 14 amino acids. Trimming took off 2 bases at V and 0 bases at J, with 5 bases between the two ends. The CDR3 sequence is CAISEINSGNTIYF. CDR3 coding DNA: TGTGCCATCAGTGAGATTAACTCTGGAAACACCATATATTTT.

The chain employs TRBV15 and TRBJ1-5; D gene ambiguous. The germline CDR1 and CDR2 sequences are LNHNV and YYDKDF (reference sequence). V lost 3 bases and J lost 3, with 15 bases in between. This CDR3 is built from 16 residues. The CDR3 DNA sequence: TGTGCCACCAGCAGGTCGGCAGAAGCGAACAATCAGCCCCAGCATTTT. Translation gives CATSRSAEANNQPQHF.

The chain is built from TRBV5-4 and TRBJ2-3, with D tentatively TRBD1 (5 bases). Between the trimmed V and J ends, which lost 5 bases and 2 bases, there was a span of 9 bases. The CDR3 loop spans 13 amino acids. The germline V gene has CDR1 SGHNT and CDR2 YYREEE (reference sequence). This CDR3 is CASRPDTTDTQYF. The CDR3 DNA sequence: TGTGCCAGCAGGCCGGACACCACAGATACGCAGTATTTT.

This chain connects TRBV18 to TRBJ2-2, with 9 bases lining up with TRBD2. Losses at the gene ends were 1 base for V and 1 base for J; bases not matched to a gene: 4. In germline, CDR1 is KGHSH, CDR2 LQKENI. CDR3 size: 17 residues. CDR3 loop: CASSPQVSGRNTGELFF. CDR3 nucleotide sequence: TGTGCCAGCTCACCACAAGTTAGCGGGAGGAACACCGGGGAGCTGTTTTTT.

The V gene is TRBV30, the J gene TRBJ2-1, with D maybe TRBD1 (5 bases). Trimming stripped 0 bases from V and 14 bases from J, with 11 bases between. CDR3 size: 11 residues. Germline V gene data show CDR1 as GTSNPN and CDR2 as SVGIG (reference sequence). CDR3 DNA sequence: TGTGCCTGGAGTGTAGGAGTAGGGGAGTTCTTC. It codes for CAWSVGVGEFF.

J is TRBJ2-2 and V is TRBV7-2; weak D call: TRBD2 (5 bases). Germline V gives CDR1 SGHTA, CDR2 FQGNSA. V gave up 5 bases and J gave up 5 bases, with 18 bases separating them. CDR3 length equals 16 residues. The CDR3 nucleotides are TGTGCCAGCAGCCCCAAGGGAGCTCGAGGAACCGGGGAGCTGTTTTTT. Translating gives CASSPKGARGTGELFF.

V usage is TRBV7-9 and J usage is TRBJ1-1; no reliable D call. CDR3 length: 15 residues. The V and J ends lost 5 bases and 6 bases respectively, with 19 bases between them. Germline V gene lookup returns CDR1 SEHNR and CDR2 FQNEAQ (reference sequence). The CDR3 region is CASSDGPGIKAEAFF. DNA for the CDR3: TGTGCCAGCAGCGATGGCCCCGGGATCAAGGCTGAAGCTTTCTTT. Together with reference TRBV7-9 and TRBJ1-1, the CDR3 gives the full variable domain: DTGVSQNPRHKITKRGQNVTFRCDPISEHNRLYWYRQTLGQGPEFLTYFQNEAQLEKSRLLSDRFSAERPKGSFSTLEIQRTEQGDSAMYLCASSDGPGIKAEAFFGQGTRLTVV.

This clone was seen only a few times. The DNA of the CDR3 is TGTGCCAGCAGCTTAGATCGTCTCGAGCAGTACTTC. Translated, it gives CASSLDRLEQYF. This chain connects TRBV11-2 to TRBJ2-7; D gene uncertain. Trimming cost V 0 bases and J 6 bases, with 6 bases left between them. CDR1 is SGHAT, CDR2 FQNNGV, per germline. The CDR3 sequence is 12 residues long.

The rearrangement joins TRBV4-2 to TRBJ2-3; 11 bases match TRBD1. Per the germline V gene, CDR1 is LGHNA and CDR2 is YNFKEQ. J was trimmed by 3 bases and V by 3 bases; bases with no gene match: 5. The CDR3 totals 16 residues. The CDR3 sequence is CASSHQGTGGTDTQYF. In nucleotides, the CDR3 is TGTGCCAGCAGCCACCAAGGGACAGGGGGAACAGATACGCAGTATTTT.

This clone was seen a handful of times. The chain recombines TRBV18 with TRBJ1-6, with D perhaps matching TRBD1 (5 bases). From germline, CDR1 is KGHSH and CDR2 LQKENI. This CDR3 is 15 amino acids long. V lost 0 bases and J 5 bases, leaving 8 bases between the germline ends. The CDR3 region is CASSPPGQNNSPLHF. The CDR3 coding sequence is TGTGCCAGCTCACCACCGGGGCAGAATAATTCACCCCTCCACTTT.

The chain employs TRBV15 and TRBJ2-7; TRBD1 might be the D (7 bases). This CDR3 has 17 amino acids. Germline CDR1 is LNHNV and CDR2 is YYDKDF (reference sequence). V was cut by 6 bases and J by 1 base, with 22 bases left in between. The CDR3 loop reads CATSWNRGGLGSYEQYF. Here the CDR3 DNA reads TGTGCCACCAGTTGGAACAGGGGAGGTTTGGGGTCCTACGAGCAGTACTTC.

The chain links TRBV30 to TRBJ2-2, with D possibly TRBD1 on 5 matching bases. The V end lost 0 bases, the J end lost 6 bases, and 11 bases lay between the germline ends. CDR1 and CDR2 (germline): GTSNPN, SVGIG (reference sequence). This CDR3 comprises 14 residues. CDR3 nucleotide sequence: TGTGCCTGGAGTGTAGGGGTGTATGCCGGGGAGCTGTTTTTT. Residues: CAWSVGVYAGELFF.